This T cell receptor beta chain is drawn from a study of T cells after somatic rescue of genetic block. V lost 2 bases and J lost 8, with 9 bases in between. The CDR3 length is 12 residues. CDR1 and CDR2 from the germline V gene are LGHNA and YNFKEQ. Sequencing used immunoSEQ multiplex PCR; TCRdb keeps in-frame clones, though not all of them. This sample has 10,000 to 15,000 clones, with roughly 70% found just once. This sequence originates from a boy between 10 and 17 years old. Sequencing input: peripheral blood mononuclear cells (PBMCs). The chain links TRBV4-2 to TRBJ1-2; D not certain. Written as DNA, the CDR3 is TGTGCCAGCAGCCAAAGCGCTAAAGGCTACACCTTC. It codes for CASSQSAKGYTF.